This T cell receptor beta chain derives from a study of OX40 agonist ivuxolimab in advanced cancers. Turning to the study itself: The study gave patients intravenous ivuxolimab at 0.01 to 10 mg/kg every 2 weeks. People in dose escalation had one of these cancers: hepatocellular carcinoma, melanoma, renal cell or head and neck cancer.

Systemic immunosuppression or a history of autoimmune disease excluded patients. Trimming pared 5 bases from V and 5 bases from J, leaving 10 bases between. Germline V gene data show CDR1 as MNHEY and CDR2 as SVGAGI. This CDR3 spans 13 amino acids. The table came from immunoSEQ multiplex PCR; TCRdb's copy has only in-frame clones and leaves some out. There are over 55,000 clones in the sample; around 94% occur only once, and around 16% lies in the top ten. This chain connects TRBV6-5 to TRBJ1-5; possibly TRBD1 for D (5 bases). The sequencing here drew on CD4+ or CD8+ T cells sorted from blood, taken in a trial of the OX40 agonist ivuxolimab. The clonotype originates from an adult with an advanced solid tumor such as melanoma, head and neck, liver or kidney cancer. The CDR3 nucleotides read TGTGCCAGCAGTCTGACAGAAGATCAGCCCCAGCATTTT. Its protein is CASSLTEDQPQHF.